Shown below are 3 T cell receptor beta chains from a single sample sequenced in a study of T cell responses to AZD1222 COVID-19 vaccine. Produced via immunoSEQ multiplex PCR; TCRdb's table is partial and in-frame only. The sample consists of roughly 110,000 clones, around 90% of them appearing once. Specimen: peripheral blood, collected on day 0 of AZD1222 vaccination. Receptors originate from an adult in good health.

This chain joins TRBV5-6 and TRBJ2-7; D not resolved. Per the germline V gene, CDR1 is SGHDT and CDR2 is YYEEEE. V was shortened by 1 base and J by 6 bases, with 11 bases between the two germline ends. The CDR3 is 13 amino acids. CDR3 residues: CASSLRGTGEQYF. CDR3 bases: TGTGCCAGCAGCTTGAGAGGCACGGGCGAGCAGTACTTC.

The chain has TRBV7-2 and TRBJ2-5; D gene unclear. This CDR3 has 12 amino acids. Germline loops: CDR1 SGHTA, CDR2 FQGNSA. V lost 5 bases, J lost 4 bases, and 8 bases lay in between. CDR3 in amino acids: CASSRLGETQYF. CDR3 nucleotides: TGTGCCAGCAGCCGCTTAGGAGAGACCCAGTACTTC.

The genes are TRBV10-3 and TRBJ2-7, with D unclear. The germline gives CDR1 ENHRY, CDR2 SYGVKD. The CDR3 covers 11 residues. Trimming left V 3 bases short and J 5 bases short, with 5 bases between. In DNA form, the CDR3 reads TGTGCCATCAGTGAAACCCACGAGCAGTACTTC. Translation gives CAISETHEQYF.